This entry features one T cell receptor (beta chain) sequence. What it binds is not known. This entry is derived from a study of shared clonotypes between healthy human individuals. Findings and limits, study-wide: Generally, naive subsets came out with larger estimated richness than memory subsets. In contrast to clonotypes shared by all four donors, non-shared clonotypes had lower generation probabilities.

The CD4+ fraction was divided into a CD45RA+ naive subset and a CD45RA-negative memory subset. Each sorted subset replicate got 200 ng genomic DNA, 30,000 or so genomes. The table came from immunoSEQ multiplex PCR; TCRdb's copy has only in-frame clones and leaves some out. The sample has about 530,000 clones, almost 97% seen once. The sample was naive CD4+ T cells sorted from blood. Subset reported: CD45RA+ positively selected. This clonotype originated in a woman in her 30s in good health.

In DNA form, the CDR3 reads TGTGCCAGCAGCTCCACCCTTGGCAATCAGCCCCAGCATTTT. It specifies CASSSTLGNQPQHF. V gene TRBV11-2 combines with J gene TRBJ1-5; D ambiguous. Germline CDR1 is SGHAT and CDR2 is FQNNGV. V lost 4 bases and J lost 2, with 9 bases in between. This CDR3 region has 14 residues.